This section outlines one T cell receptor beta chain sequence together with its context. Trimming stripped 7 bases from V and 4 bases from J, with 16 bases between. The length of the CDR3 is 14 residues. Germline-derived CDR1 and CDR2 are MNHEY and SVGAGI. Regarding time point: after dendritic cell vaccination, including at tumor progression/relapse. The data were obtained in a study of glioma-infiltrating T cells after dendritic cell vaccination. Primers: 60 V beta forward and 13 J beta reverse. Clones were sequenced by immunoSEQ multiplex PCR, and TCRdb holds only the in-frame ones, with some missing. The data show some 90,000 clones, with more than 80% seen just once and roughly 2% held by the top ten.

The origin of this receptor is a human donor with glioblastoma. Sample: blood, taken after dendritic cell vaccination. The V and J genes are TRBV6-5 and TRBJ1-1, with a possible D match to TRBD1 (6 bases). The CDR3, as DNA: TGTGCCAGCATCCCGACAGGACCCATCACTGAAGCTTTCTTT. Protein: CASIPTGPITEAFF.